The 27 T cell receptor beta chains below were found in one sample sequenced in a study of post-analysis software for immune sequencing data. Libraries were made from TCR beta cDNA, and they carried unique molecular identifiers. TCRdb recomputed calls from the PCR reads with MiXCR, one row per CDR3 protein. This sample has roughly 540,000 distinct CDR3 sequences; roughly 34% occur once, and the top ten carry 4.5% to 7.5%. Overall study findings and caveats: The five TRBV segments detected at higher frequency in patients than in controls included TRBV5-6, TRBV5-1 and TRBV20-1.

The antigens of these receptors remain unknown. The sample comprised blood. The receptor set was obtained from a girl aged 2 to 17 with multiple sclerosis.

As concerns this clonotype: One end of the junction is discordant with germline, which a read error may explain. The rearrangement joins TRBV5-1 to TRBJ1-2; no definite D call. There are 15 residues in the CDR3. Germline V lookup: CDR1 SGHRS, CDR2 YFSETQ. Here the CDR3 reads CAGSLSAGTNYGYTF. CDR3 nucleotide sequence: TGCGCCGGCAGCTTGTCGGCAGGAACTAACTATGGCTACACCTTC.

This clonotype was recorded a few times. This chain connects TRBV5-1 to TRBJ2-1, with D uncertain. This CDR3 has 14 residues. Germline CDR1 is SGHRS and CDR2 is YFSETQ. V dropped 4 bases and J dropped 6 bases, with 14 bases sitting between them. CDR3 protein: CASSLLDWGNEQFF. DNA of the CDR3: TGCGCCAGCAGCCTACTCGATTGGGGCAATGAGCAGTTCTTC. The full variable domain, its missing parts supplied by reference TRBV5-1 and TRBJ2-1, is KAGVTQTPRYLIKTRGQQVTLSCSPISGHRSVSWYQQTPGQGLQFLFEYFSETQRNKGNFPGRFSGRQFSNSRSEMNVSTLELGDSALYLCASSLLDWGNEQFFGPGTRLTVL.

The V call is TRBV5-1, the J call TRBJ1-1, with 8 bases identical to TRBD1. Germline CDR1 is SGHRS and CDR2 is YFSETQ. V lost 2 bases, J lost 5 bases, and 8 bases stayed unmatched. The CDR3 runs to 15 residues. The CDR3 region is CASSLMTGEETEAFF. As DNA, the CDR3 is TGCGCCAGCAGCTTAATGACAGGGGAAGAGACTGAAGCTTTCTTT.

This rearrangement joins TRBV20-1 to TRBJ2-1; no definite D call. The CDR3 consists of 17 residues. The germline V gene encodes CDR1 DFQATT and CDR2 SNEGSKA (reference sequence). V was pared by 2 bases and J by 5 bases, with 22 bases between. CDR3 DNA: TGCAGTGCTAGAAGTGCGCAAAGGAGCCTAGTAAACAATGAGCAGTTCTTC. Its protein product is CSARSAQRSLVNNEQFF.

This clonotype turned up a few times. The CDR3 nucleotides read TGTGCCAGCAACTTACTGGGAGGCACTGAAGCTTTCTTT. Amino acids: CASNLLGGTEAFF. The rearrangement joins TRBV6-1 to TRBJ1-1; D gene unclear. This CDR3 is built from 13 residues. The V end lost 7 bases, the J end lost 4 bases, and 13 bases lay between the germline ends. CDR1 and CDR2 from the germline V gene are MNHNS and SASEGT.

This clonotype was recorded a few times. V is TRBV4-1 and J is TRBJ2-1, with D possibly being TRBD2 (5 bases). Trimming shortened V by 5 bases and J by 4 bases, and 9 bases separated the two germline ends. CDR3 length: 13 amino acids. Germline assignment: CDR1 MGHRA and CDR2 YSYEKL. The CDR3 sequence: CASSFAGYNEQFF. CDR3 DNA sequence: TGCGCCAGCAGCTTCGCGGGTTACAATGAGCAGTTCTTC.

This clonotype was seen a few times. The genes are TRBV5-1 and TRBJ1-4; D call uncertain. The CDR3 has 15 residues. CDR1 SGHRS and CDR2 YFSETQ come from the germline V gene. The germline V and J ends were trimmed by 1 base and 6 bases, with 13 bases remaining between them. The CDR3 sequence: CASSLTWAADEKLFF. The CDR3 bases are TGCGCCAGCAGCTTGACTTGGGCGGCGGATGAAAAACTGTTTTTT.

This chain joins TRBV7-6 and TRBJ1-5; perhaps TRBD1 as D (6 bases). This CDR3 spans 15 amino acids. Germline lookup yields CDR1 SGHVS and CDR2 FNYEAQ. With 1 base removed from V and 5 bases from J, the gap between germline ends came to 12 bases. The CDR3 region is CASSLGMGADQPQHF. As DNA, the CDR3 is TGTGCCAGCAGCTTAGGTATGGGGGCCGATCAGCCCCAGCATTTT.

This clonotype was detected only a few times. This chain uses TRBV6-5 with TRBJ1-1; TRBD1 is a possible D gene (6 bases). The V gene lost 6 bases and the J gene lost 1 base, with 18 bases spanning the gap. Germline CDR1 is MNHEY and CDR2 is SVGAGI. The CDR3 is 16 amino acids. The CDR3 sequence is CASRADRFVPNTEAFF. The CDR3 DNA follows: TGTGCCAGCAGGGCAGACAGGTTCGTCCCGAACACTGAAGCTTTCTTT.

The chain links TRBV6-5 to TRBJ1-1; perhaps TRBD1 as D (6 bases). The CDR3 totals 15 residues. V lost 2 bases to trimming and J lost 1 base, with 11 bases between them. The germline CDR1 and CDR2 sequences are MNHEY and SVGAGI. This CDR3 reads CASSYSPGANTEAFF. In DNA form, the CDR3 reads TGTGCCAGCAGTTACAGCCCAGGGGCGAACACTGAAGCTTTCTTT.

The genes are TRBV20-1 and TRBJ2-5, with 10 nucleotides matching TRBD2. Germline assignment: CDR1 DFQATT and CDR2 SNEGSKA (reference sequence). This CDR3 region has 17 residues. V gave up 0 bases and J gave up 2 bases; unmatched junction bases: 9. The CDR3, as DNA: TGCAGTGCTAGAGATTATCAGGATAGCGGGGGGCAAGAGACCCAGTACTTC. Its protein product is CSARDYQDSGGQETQYF.

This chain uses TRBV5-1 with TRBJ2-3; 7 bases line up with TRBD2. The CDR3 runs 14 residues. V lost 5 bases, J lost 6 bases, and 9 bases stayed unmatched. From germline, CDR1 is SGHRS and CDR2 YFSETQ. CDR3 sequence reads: CASRLGGVVDTQYF. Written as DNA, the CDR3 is TGCGCCAGCAGGCTGGGGGGGGTTGTGGATACGCAGTATTTT.

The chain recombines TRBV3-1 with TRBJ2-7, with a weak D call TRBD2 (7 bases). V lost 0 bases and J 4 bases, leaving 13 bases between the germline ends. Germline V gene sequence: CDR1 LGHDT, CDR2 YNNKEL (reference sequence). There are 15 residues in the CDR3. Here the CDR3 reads CASSQEQGLKYEQYF. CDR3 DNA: TGTGCCAGCAGCCAAGAACAGGGACTAAAGTACGAGCAGTACTTC.

In nucleotides, the CDR3 is TGCGCCAGCAGCTTGGTTAGGCGAACCTACGAGCAGTACTTC. Its translation: CASSLVRRTYEQYF. This chain joins TRBV5-1 and TRBJ2-7, with unresolved D. Germline V gene lookup returns CDR1 SGHRS and CDR2 YFSETQ. V gave up 0 bases and J gave up 2 bases, with 9 bases separating them. This CDR3 region has 14 residues.

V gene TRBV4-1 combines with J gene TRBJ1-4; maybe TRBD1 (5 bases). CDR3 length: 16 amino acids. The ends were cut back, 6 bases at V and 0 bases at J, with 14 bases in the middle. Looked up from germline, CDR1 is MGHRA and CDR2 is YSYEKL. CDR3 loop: CASRSGTSTTNEKLFF. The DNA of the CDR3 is TGCGCCAGCAGAAGTGGGACGTCGACAACTAATGAAAAACTGTTTTTT.

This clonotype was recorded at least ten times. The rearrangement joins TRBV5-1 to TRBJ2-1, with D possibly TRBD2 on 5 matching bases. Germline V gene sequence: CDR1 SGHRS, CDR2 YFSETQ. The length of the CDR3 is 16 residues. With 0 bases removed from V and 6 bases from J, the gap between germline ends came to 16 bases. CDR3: CASSLAGSLSVNEQFF. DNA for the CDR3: TGCGCCAGCAGCTTGGCCGGATCGCTTAGCGTCAATGAGCAGTTCTTC.

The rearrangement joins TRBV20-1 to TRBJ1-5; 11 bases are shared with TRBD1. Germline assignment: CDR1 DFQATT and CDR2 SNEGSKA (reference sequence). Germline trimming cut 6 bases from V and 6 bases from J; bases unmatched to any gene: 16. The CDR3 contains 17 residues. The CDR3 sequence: CSARTGGAGIGTQPQHF. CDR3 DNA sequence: TGCAGTGCGCGGACAGGGGGCGCCGGTATTGGGACTCAGCCCCAGCATTTT.

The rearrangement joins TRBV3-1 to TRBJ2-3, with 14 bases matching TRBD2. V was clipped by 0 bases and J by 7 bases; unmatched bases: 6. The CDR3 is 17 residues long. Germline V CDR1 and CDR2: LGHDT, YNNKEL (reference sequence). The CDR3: CASSQDGTSGGRYTQYF. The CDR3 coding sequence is TGTGCCAGCAGCCAAGACGGGACTAGCGGGGGCAGATATACGCAGTATTTT.

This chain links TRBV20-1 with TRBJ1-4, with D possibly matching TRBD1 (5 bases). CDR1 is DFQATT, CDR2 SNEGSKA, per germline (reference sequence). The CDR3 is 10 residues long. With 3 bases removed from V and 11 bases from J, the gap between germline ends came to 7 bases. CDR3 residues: CSARGEKLFF. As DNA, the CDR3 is TGCAGTGCTAGGGGGGAGAAACTGTTTTTT.

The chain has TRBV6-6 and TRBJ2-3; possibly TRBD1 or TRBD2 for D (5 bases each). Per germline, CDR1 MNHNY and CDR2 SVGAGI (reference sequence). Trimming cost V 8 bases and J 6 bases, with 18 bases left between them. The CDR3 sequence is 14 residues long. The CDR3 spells CASCESRGVDTQYF. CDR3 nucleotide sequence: TGTGCCAGCTGTGAGTCTAGAGGGGTGGATACGCAGTATTTT.

DNA of the CDR3: TGTGCCAGCAGTTGCGGGACAGGTCACTACGAGCAGTACTTC. Its protein product is CASSCGTGHYEQYF. The V and J genes are TRBV6-2 or TRBV6-3 and TRBJ2-5, with 8 nucleotides matching TRBD1. The end of the DNA is better explained by TRBJ2-7, so the J call may be wrong. There are 14 residues in the CDR3. Germline V gene sequence: CDR1 MNHEY, CDR2 SVGEGT.

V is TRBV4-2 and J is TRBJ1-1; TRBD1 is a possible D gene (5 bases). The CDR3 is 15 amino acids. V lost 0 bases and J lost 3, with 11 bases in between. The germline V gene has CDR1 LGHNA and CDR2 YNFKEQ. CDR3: CASSQEVTGDTEAFF. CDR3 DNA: TGTGCCAGCAGCCAAGAGGTGACGGGGGACACTGAAGCTTTCTTT.

CDR3 DNA sequence: TGCGCCAGCAGCTTGAGAACGGGGACAGGGGATGAAAAACTGTTTTTT. It translates to CASSLRTGTGDEKLFF. V usage is TRBV5-1 and J usage is TRBJ1-4; 10 bases are shared with TRBD1. With V trimmed by 1 base and J by 6 bases, 6 bases remained unmatched. The V gene's germline CDR1 is SGHRS and CDR2 YFSETQ. The CDR3 has 16 amino acids.

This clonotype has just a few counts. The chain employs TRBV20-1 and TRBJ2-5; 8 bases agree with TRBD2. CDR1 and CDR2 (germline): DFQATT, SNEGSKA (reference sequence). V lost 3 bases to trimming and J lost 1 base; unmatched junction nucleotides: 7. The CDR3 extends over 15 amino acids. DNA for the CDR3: TGCAGTGCTAGTAAGCGGGGGTCCTCCCAAGAGACCCAGTACTTC. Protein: CSASKRGSSQETQYF.

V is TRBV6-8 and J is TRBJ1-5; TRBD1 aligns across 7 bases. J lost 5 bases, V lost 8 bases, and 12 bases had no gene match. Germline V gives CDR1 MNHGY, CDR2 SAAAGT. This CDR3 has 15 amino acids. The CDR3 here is CASSATRQGHQPQHF. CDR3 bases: TGTGCCAGCTCCGCAACCCGACAGGGTCATCAGCCCCAGCATTTT.

Here the CDR3 reads CASSDSRGDEQFF. DNA for the CDR3: TGTGCCAGCAGTGACTCACGGGGGGATGAGCAGTTCTTC. The chain recombines TRBV6-4 with TRBJ2-1; 7 nucleotides line up with TRBD2. This CDR3 comprises 13 residues. The germline V gene has CDR1 MRHNA and CDR2 SNTAGT. After removal of 0 bases from V and 8 bases from J, the junction contained 1 base not matched to a gene.

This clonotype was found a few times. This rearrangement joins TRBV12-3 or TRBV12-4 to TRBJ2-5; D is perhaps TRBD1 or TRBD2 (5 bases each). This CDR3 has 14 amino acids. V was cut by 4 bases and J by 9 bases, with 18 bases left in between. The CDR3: CASSSRGVPRAQYF. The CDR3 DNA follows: TGTGCCAGCAGTTCTAGGGGAGTTCCTCGGGCCCAGTACTTC.